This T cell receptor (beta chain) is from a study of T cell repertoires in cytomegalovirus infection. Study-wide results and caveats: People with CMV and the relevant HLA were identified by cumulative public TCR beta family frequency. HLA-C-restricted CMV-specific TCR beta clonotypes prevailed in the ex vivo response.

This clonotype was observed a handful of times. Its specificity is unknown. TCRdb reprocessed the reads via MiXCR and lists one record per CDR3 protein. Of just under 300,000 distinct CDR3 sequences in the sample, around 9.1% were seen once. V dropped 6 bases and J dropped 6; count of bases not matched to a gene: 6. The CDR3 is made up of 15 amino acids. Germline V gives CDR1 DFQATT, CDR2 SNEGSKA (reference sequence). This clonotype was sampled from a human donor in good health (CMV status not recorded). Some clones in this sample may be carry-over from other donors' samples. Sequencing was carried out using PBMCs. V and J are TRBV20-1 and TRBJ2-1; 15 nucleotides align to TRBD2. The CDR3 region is CSAVPGLAGGNEQFF. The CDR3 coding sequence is TGCAGTGCCGTCCCGGGACTAGCGGGGGGCAATGAGCAGTTCTTC.